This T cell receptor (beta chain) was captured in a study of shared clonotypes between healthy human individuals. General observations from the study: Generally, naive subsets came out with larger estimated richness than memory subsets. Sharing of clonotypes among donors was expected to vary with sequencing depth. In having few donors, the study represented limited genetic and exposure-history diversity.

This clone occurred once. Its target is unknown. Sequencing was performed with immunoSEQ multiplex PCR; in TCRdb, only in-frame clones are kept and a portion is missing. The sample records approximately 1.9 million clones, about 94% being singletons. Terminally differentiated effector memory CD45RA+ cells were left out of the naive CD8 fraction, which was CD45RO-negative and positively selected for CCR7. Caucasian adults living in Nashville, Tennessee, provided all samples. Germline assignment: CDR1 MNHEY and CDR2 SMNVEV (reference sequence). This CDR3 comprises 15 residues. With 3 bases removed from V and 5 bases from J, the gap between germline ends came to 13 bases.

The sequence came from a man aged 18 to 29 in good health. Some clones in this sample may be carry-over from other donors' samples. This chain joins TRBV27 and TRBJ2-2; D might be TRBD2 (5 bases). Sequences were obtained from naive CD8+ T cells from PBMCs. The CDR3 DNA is TGTGCCAGCAGTTTGGTGGGGTCGGGGACCGGGGAGCTGTTTTTT. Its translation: CASSLVGSGTGELFF.